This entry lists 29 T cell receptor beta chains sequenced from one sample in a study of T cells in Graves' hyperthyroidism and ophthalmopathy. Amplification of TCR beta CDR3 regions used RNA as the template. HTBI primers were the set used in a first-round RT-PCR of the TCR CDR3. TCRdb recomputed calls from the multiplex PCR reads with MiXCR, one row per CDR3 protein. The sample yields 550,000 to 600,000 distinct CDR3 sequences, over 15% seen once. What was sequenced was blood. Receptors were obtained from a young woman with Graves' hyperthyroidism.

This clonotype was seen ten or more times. The chain's CDR3 is CASSESISNTEAFF. As DNA, the CDR3 is TGCGCCAGCAGTGAGTCTATCAGTAACACTGAAGCTTTCTTT. J is TRBJ1-1 and V is TRBV10-2, with unresolved D. This CDR3 region has 14 residues. Looked up from germline, CDR1 is WSHSY and CDR2 is SAAADI. Trimming removed 0 bases from V and 2 bases from J, with 7 bases in between.

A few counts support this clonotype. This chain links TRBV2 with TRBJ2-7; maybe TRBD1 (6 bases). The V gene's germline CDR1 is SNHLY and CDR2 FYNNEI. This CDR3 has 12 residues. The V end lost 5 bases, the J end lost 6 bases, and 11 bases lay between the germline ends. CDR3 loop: CASSLDSGEQYF. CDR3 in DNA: TGTGCCAGCAGTTTGGACAGCGGCGAGCAGTACTTC.

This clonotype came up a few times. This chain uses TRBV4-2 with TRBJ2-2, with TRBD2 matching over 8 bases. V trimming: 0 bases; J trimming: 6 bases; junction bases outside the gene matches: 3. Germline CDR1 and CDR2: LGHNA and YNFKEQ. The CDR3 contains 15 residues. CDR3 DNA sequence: TGTGCCAGCAGCCAAGATGACGGGGGGGCCGGGGAGCTGTTTTTT. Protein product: CASSQDDGGAGELFF.

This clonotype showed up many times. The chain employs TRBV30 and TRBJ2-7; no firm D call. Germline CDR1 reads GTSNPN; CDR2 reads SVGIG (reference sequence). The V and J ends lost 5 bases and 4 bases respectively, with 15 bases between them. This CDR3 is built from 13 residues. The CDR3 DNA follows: TGTGCCTGGCTAGACCGTATTGGTTACGAGCAGTACTTC. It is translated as CAWLDRIGYEQYF.

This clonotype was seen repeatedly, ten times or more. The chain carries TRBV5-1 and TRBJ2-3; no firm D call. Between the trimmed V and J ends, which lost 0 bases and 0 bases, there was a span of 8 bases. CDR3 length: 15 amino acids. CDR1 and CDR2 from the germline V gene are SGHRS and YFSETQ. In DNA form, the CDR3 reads TGCGCCAGCAGCTTGGGGAGCGTAAGCACAGATACGCAGTATTTT. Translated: CASSLGSVSTDTQYF.

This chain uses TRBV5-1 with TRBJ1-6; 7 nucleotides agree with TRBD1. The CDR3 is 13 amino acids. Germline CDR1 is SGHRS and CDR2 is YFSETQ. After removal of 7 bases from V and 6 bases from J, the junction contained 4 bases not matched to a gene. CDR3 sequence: CASGDRVNSPLHF. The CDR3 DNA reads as TGCGCCAGCGGAGACAGGGTTAATTCACCCCTCCACTTT.

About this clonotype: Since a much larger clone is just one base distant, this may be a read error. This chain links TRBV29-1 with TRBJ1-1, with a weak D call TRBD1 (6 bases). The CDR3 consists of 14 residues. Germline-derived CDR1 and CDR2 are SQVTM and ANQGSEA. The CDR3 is CSVARTAANTEASF. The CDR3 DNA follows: TGCAGCGTTGCCAGGACAGCCGCCAACACTGAAGCTTCCTTT.

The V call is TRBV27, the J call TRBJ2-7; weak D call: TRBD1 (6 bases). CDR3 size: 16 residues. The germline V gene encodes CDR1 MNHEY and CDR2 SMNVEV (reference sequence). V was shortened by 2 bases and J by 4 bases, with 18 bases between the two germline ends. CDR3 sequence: CASSLTTGRGLYEQYF. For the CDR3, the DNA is TGTGCCAGCAGTTTAACTACAGGGAGAGGGCTTTACGAGCAGTACTTC.

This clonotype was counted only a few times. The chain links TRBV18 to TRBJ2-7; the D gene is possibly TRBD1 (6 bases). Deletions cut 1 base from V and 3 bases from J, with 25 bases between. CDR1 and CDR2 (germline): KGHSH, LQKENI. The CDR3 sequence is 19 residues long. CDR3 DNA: TGTGCCAGCTCACCACGGGCTCTGTCTGTACAGGGACCAGTCTACGAGCAGTACTTC. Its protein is CASSPRALSVQGPVYEQYF.

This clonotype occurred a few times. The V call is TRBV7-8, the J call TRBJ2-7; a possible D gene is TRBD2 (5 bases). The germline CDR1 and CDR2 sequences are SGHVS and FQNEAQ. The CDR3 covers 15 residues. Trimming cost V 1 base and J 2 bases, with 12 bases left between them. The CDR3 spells CASSLGVRGAYEQYF. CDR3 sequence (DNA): TGTGCCAGCAGCTTAGGGGTACGGGGAGCCTACGAGCAGTACTTC.

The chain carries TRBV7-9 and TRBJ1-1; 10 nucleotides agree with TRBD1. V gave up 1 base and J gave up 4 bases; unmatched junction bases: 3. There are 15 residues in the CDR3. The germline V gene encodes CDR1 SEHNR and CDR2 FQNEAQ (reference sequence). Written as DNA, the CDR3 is TGTGCCAGCAGCTTAGAGACAGGGGGCGGCACTGAAGCTTTCTTT. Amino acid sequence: CASSLETGGGTEAFF.

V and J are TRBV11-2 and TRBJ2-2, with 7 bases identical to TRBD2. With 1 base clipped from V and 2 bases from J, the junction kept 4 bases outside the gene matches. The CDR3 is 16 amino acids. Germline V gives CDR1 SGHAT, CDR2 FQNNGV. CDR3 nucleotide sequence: TGTGCCAGCAGCTTAGCTAGCGGATTAAACACCGGGGAGCTGTTTTTT. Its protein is CASSLASGLNTGELFF.

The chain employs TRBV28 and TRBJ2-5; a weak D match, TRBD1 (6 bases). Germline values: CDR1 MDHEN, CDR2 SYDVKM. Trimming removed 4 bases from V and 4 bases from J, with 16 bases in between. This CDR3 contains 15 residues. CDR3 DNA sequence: TGTGCCAGCAGTTCCGCCACAGGGTTAGGAGAGACCCAGTACTTC. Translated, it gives CASSSATGLGETQYF. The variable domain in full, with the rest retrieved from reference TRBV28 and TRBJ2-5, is DVKVTQSSRYLVKRTGEKVFLECVQDMDHENMFWYRQDPGLGLRLIYFSYDVKMKEKGDIPEGYSVSREKKERFSLILESASTNQTSMYLCASSSATGLGETQYFGPGTRLLVL.

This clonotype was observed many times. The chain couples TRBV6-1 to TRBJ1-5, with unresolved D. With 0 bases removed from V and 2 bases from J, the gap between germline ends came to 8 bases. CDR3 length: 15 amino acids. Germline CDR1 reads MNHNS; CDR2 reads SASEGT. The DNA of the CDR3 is TGTGCCAGCAGTGAAGCCGGGCCGCGCAATCAGCCCCAGCATTTT. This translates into CASSEAGPRNQPQHF.

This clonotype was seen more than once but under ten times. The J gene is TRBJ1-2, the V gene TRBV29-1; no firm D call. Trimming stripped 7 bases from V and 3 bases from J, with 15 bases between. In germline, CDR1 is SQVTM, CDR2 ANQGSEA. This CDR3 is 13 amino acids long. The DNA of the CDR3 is TGCAGCGCACTATCCGGAGGATACTATGGCTACACCTTC. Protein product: CSALSGGYYGYTF.

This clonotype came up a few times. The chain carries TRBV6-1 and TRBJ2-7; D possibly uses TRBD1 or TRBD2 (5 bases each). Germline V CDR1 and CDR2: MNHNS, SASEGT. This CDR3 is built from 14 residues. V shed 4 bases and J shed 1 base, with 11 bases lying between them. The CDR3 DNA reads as TGTGCCAGCAGTGGGGACCAGGGTTCCTACGAGCAGTACTTC. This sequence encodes CASSGDQGSYEQYF.

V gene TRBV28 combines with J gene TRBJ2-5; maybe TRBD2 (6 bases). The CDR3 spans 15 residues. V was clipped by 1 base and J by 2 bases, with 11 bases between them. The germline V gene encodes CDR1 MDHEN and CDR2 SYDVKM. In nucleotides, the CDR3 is TGTGCCAGCAGTTTATTCGCGGGGTCACAAGAGACCCAGTACTTC. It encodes CASSLFAGSQETQYF.

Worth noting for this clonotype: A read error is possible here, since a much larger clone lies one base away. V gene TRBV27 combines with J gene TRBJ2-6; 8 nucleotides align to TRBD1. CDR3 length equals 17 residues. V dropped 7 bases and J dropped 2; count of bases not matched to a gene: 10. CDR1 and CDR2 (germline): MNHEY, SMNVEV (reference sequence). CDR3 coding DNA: TGTGCCAGCAAGGACAGGGTGGAGGCAACTGGGGCCAACGTCCTGACTTTC. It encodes CASKDRVEATGANVLTF.

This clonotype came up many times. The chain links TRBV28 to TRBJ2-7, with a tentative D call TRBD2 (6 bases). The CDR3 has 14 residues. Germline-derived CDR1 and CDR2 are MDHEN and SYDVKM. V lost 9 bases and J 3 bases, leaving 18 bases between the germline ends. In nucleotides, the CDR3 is TGTGCCAGTAAAACTTCGGGACTCCTCTACGAGCAGTACTTC. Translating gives CASKTSGLLYEQYF.

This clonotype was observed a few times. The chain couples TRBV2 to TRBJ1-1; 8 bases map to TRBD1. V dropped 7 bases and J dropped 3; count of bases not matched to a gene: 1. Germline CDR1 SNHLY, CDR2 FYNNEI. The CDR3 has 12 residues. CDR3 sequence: CASNRGYTEAFF. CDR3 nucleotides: TGTGCCAGCAACAGGGGGTACACTGAAGCTTTCTTT.

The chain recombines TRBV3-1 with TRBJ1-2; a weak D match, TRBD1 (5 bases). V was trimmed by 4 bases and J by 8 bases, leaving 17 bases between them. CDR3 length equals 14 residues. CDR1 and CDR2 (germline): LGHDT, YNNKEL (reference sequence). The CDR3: CASSRAGEQRGYTF. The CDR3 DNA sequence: TGTGCCAGCAGCCGGGCGGGGGAGCAGCGCGGCTACACCTTC.

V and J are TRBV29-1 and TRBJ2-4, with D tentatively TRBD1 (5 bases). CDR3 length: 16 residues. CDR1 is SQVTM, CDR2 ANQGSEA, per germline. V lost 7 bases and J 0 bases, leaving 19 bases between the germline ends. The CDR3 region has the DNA TGCAGCGCTACCAAACAAGGGGTGGTAGCCAAAAACATTCAGTACTTC. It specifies CSATKQGVVAKNIQYF. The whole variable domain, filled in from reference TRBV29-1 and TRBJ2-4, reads SAVISQKPSRDICQRGTSLTIQCQVDSQVTMMFWYRQQPGQSLTLIATANQGSEATYESGFVIDKFPISRPNLTFSTLTVSNMSPEDSSIYLCSATKQGVVAKNIQYFGAGTRLSVL.

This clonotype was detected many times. In DNA, the CDR3 is TGTGCCAGCAGTCGCGGGGGGGCAGGGGACAATGAGCAGTTCTTC. This gives the protein CASSRGGAGDNEQFF. The chain couples TRBV2 to TRBJ2-1, with 9 bases matching TRBD2. Trimming removed 5 bases from V and 5 bases from J; junction bases left unmatched: 7. Per germline, CDR1 SNHLY and CDR2 FYNNEI. This CDR3 region has 15 residues. Together with reference TRBV2 and TRBJ2-1, the CDR3 gives the full variable domain: EPEVTQTPSHQVTQMGQEVILRCVPISNHLYFYWYRQILGQKVEFLVSFYNNEISEKSEIFDDQFSVERPDGSNFTLKIRSTKLEDSAMYFCASSRGGAGDNEQFFGPGTRLTVL.

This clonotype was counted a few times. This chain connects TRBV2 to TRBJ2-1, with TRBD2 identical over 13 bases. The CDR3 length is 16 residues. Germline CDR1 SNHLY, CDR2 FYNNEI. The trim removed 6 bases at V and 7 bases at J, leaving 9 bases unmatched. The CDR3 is CASRRLAGGEHNEQFF. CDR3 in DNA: TGTGCCAGCAGGAGACTAGCGGGGGGTGAACATAATGAGCAGTTCTTC.

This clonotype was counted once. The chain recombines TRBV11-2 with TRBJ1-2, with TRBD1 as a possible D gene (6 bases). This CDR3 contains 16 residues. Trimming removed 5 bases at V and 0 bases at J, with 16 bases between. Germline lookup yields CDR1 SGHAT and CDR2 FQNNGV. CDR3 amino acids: CASSLQGTIANYGYTF. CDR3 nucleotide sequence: TGTGCCAGCAGCCTTCAGGGGACGATAGCTAACTATGGCTACACCTTC.

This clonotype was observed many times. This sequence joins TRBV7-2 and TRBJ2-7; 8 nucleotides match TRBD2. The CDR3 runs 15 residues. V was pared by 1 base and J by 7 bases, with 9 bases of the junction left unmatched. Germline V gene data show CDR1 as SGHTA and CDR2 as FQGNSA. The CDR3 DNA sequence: TGTGCCAGCAGCTTAGATAGCGGGGCGCGGTTTGAGCAGTACTTC. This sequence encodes CASSLDSGARFEQYF.

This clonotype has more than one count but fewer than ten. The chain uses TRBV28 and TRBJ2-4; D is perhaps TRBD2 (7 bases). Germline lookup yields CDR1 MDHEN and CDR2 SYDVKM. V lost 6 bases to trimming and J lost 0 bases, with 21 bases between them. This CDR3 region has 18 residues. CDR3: CASSWTFLGGLAKNIQYF. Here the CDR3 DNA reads TGTGCCAGCAGCTGGACGTTTTTGGGGGGGCTAGCCAAAAACATTCAGTACTTC.

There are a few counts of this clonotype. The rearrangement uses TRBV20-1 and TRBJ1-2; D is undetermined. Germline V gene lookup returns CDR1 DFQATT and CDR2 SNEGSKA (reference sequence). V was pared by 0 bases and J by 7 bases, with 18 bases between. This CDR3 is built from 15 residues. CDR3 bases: TGCAGTGCTAGAGATAGGTTTTGGGGTCAAGCTGGCTACACCTTC. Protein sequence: CSARDRFWGQAGYTF.

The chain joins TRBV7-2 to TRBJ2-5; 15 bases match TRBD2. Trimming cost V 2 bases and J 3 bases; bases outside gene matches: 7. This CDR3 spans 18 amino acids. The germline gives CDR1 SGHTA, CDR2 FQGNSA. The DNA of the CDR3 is TGTGCCAGCAGCTTAACGGGACTAGCGGGAGGTTTCGAAGAGACCCAGTACTTC. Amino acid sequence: CASSLTGLAGGFEETQYF.